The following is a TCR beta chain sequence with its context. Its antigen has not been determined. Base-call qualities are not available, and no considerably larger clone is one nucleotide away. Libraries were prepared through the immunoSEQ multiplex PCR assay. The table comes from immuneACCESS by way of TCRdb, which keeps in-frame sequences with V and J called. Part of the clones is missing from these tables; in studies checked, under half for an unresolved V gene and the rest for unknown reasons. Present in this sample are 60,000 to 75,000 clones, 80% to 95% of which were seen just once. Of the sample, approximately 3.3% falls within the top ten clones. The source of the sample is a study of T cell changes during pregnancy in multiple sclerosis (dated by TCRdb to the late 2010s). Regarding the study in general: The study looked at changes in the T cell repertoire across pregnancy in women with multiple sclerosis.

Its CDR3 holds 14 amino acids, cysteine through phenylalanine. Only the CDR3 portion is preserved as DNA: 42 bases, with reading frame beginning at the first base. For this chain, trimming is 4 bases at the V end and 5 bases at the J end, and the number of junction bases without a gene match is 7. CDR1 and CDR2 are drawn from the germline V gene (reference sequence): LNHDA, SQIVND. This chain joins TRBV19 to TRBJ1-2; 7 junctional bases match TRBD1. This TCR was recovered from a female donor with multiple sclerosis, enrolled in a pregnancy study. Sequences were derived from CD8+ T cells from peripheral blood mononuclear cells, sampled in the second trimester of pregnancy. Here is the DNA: TGTGCCAGTAGTACGGCGCAGGGGGGTTATGGCTACACCTTC. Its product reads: CASSTAQGGYGYTF.